Below, 5 T cell receptor beta chains from the same sample are listed, as sequenced in a study of cytomegalovirus exposure and HLA in healthy donors. In the PCR, 60 Vbeta and 13 Jbeta primers were used. The repertoire was sequenced with immunoSEQ multiplex PCR; TCRdb's copy has only in-frame clones and lacks some. The data contain under 300,000 clones, more than 55% of them singletons. Sequencing was done on a sample of PBMCs. These receptors were obtained from a female donor in good health and CMV-seronegative.

On this clone: The same CDR3 arises from other DNA sequences in this sample as well. CDR3 sequence: CASSPGTVTDTQYF. CDR3 in DNA: TGTGCCAGCAGCCCGGGGACTGTGACAGATACGCAGTATTTT. This chain connects TRBV7-3 to TRBJ2-3; maybe TRBD2 (6 bases). The CDR3 has 14 amino acids. From germline, CDR1 is SGHTA and CDR2 FQGTGA. Deletions cut 5 bases from V and 3 bases from J, with 12 bases between.

In its sample, this clone was seen a few times. The rearrangement links TRBV2 to TRBJ2-3; possible D gene TRBD2, 7 bases. The CDR3 is 13 residues long. The ends were cut back, 6 bases at V and 1 base at J, with 8 bases in the middle. Germline CDR1 reads SNHLY; CDR2 reads FYNNEI. The CDR3 DNA reads as TGTGCCAGCAGCGGGGGGCGCACAGATACGCAGTATTTT. Protein sequence: CASSGGRTDTQYF.

The V gene is TRBV30, the J gene TRBJ1-5, with 7 bases that match TRBD1. Germline V CDR1 and CDR2: GTSNPN, SVGIG (reference sequence). The J segment lost 6 bases and the V segment lost 4 bases, leaving 6 bases of the junction unmatched. The CDR3 covers 13 residues. The chain's CDR3 is CAWKGQNAQPQHF. CDR3 DNA: TGTGCCTGGAAGGGACAGAATGCTCAGCCCCAGCATTTT.

The V call is TRBV4-1, the J call TRBJ2-7, with D maybe TRBD1 (5 bases). This CDR3 is 16 amino acids long. The V gene's germline CDR1 is MGHRA and CDR2 YSYEKL. Trimming took 4 bases from V and 0 from J, leaving 16 bases between them. The CDR3 region has the DNA TGCGCCAGCAGCCCTCGACAGAGCCCCCTCTCCTACGAGCAGTACTTC. Protein sequence: CASSPRQSPLSYEQYF.

The rearrangement links TRBV2 to TRBJ1-5, with D possibly being TRBD1 (5 bases). The CDR3 totals 16 residues. Trimming cost V 1 base and J 7 bases, with 17 bases left between them. CDR1 is SNHLY, CDR2 FYNNEI, per germline. The CDR3 bases are TGTGCCAGCAGTGAAGTCATAGGGACTTTAAAGCAGCCCCAGCATTTT. Amino acids: CASSEVIGTLKQPQHF.